This T cell receptor beta chain was sequenced during a study of cytomegalovirus exposure and HLA in healthy donors. The CDR3 totals 17 residues. With V trimmed by 3 bases and J by 4 bases, 5 bases remained unmatched. Germline CDR1 and CDR2: MDHEN and SYDVKM. In the PCR, 60 Vbeta and 13 Jbeta primers were used. Clones were sequenced by immunoSEQ multiplex PCR, and TCRdb holds only the in-frame ones, with some missing. The sample lists 100,000 to 150,000 clones, over 70% seen once, with under 3.5% in the top ten. Overall study findings and caveats: Most CMV-associated TCR beta chains were later found to appear HLA-restricted. By HLA locus, TCR association rates varied in a later analysis, with DRB1 showing the most and HLA-C the fewest. There were some V segments, including TRBV6-2 and TRBV6-3, excluded as indistinguishable. There were under 200 TCR beta chains listed as cytomegalovirus-associated.

Points on this clone: Its antigen is undetermined.

The sequence was collected from a woman between 50 and 59 years old in good health and CMV-seronegative. Sequencing input: PBMCs. The gene calls are TRBV28 and TRBJ2-5; 16 nucleotides agree with TRBD2. Written as DNA, the CDR3 is TGTGCCAGCAGTTTGGGGACTAGCGGGAGGGCGAGAGAGACCCAGTACTTC. Its translation: CASSLGTSGRARETQYF.